This TCR beta chain was sequenced during a study of Graves' ophthalmopathy and Graves' hyperthyroidism. Investigators amplified TCR beta CDR3 regions from RNA transcripts. First-round RT-PCR used HTBI primers; second-round multiplex PCR followed. MiXCR was run by TCRdb on the multiplex PCR reads, yielding one entry per CDR3 protein. The table includes under 400,000 distinct CDR3 sequences, about a sixth detected once. The CDR3 sequence is 14 residues long. The germline V gene has CDR1 MNHEY and CDR2 SVGEGT. Trimming at V came to 5 bases and at J to 1 base, leaving 4 bases not matched to a gene. This clonotype was detected ten times or more.

The genes are TRBV6-2 or TRBV6-3 and TRBJ2-7; the match to TRBD1 covers 8 bases. This receptor was taken from an adult man with Graves' ophthalmopathy. Sequencing used peripheral blood. The chain's CDR3 is CASSTGGRSYEQYF. The CDR3 DNA reads TGTGCCAGCAGTACAGGGGGGCGATCCTACGAGCAGTACTTC.